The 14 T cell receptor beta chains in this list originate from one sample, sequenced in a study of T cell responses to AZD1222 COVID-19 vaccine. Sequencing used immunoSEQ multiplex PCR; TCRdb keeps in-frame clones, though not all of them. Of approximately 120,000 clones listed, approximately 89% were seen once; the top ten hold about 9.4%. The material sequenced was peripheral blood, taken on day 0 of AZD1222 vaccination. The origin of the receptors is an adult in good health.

In DNA form, the CDR3 reads TGTGCCTGGAGTGTAACCCCACTGGGCGAGCAGTACTTC. Encoded protein: CAWSVTPLGEQYF. The J gene is TRBJ2-7, the V gene TRBV30, with D unresolved. Trimming shortened V by 0 bases and J by 6 bases, and 12 bases separated the two germline ends. Germline CDR1 and CDR2: GTSNPN and SVGIG (reference sequence). The CDR3 is made up of 13 amino acids.

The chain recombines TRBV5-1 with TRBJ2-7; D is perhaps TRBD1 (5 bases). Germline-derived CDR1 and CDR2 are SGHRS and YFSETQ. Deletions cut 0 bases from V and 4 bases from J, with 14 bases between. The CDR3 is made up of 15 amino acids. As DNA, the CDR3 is TGCGCCAGCAGCTTGGCGGGTAGGGGCCCGTACGAGCAGTACTTC. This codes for CASSLAGRGPYEQYF.

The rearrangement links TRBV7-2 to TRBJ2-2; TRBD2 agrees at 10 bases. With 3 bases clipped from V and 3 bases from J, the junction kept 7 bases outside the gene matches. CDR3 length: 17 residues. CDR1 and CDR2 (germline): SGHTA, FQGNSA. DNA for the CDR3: TGTGCCAGCAGCTTCCCTAGCGGGAGATCCGACACCGGGGAGCTGTTTTTT. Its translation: CASSFPSGRSDTGELFF.

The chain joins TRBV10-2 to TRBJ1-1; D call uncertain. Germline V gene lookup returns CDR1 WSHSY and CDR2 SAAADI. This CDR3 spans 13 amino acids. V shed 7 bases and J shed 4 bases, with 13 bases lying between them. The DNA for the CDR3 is TGCGCCAGCACGACCGGACTGAGCACTGAAGCTTTCTTT. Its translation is CASTTGLSTEAFF.

The CDR3 sequence is CASSRGRNLYEQYF. The CDR3 bases are TGTGCCAGCAGTAGGGGACGGAATCTCTACGAGCAGTACTTC. The rearrangement links TRBV27 to TRBJ2-7; D is possibly TRBD1 or TRBD2 (5 bases each). The V and J ends lost 5 bases and 3 bases respectively, with 14 bases between them. This CDR3 is built from 14 residues. Per the germline V gene, CDR1 is MNHEY and CDR2 is SMNVEV (reference sequence).

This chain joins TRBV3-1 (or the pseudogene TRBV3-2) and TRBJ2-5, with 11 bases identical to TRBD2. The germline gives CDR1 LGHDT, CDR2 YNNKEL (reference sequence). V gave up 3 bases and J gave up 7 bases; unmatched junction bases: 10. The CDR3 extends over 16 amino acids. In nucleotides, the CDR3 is TGTGCCAGCAGCCATTCTAGCGGGGGGACGAGGGGGACCCAGTACTTC. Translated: CASSHSSGGTRGTQYF.

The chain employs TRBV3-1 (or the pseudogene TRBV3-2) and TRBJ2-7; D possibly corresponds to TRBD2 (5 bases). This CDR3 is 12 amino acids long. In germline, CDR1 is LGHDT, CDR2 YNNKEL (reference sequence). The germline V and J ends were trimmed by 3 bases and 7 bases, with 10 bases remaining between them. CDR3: CASSHAAGEQYF. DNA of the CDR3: TGTGCCAGCAGCCACGCGGCGGGTGAGCAGTACTTC.

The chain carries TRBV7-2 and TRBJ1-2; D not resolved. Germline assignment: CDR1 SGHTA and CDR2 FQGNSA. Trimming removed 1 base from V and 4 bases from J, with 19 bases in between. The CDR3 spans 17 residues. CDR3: CASSLDAWATLSYGYTF. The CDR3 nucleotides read TGTGCCAGCAGCTTAGATGCCTGGGCGACATTATCCTATGGCTACACCTTC.

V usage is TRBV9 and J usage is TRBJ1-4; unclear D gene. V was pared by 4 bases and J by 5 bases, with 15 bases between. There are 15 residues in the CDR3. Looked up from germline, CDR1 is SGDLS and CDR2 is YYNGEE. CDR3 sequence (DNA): TGTGCCAGCAGCTCCCCGGACCGAGGGAATGAAAAACTGTTTTTT. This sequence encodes CASSSPDRGNEKLFF.

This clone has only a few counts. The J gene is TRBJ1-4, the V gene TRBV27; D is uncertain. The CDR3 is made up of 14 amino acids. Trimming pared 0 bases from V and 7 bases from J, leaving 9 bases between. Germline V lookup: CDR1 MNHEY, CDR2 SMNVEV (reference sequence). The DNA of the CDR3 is TGTGCCAGCAGTTTATCGGGGTCTGGTGAAAAACTGTTTTTT. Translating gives CASSLSGSGEKLFF.

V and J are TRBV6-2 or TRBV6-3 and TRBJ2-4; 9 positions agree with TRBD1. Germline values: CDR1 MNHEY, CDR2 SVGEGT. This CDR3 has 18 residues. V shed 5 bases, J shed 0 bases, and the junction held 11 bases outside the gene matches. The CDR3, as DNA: TGTGCCAGCAGTGACCAAACAGGGGGCGGAGTAGCCAAAAACATTCAGTACTTC. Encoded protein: CASSDQTGGGVAKNIQYF.

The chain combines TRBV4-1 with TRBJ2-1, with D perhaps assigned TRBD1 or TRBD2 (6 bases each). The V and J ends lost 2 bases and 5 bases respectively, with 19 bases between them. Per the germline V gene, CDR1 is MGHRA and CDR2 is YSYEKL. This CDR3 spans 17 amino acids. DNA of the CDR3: TGCGCCAGCAGCCAACTGGGTAGGGGGAGGCCTAACAATGAGCAGTTCTTC. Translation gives CASSQLGRGRPNNEQFF.

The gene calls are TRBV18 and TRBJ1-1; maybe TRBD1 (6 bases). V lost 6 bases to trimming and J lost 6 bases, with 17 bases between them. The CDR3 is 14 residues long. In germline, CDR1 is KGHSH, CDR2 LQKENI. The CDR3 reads CASSPRLGGPEAFF. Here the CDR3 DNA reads TGTGCCAGCTCCCCGAGGCTCGGGGGCCCTGAAGCTTTCTTT.

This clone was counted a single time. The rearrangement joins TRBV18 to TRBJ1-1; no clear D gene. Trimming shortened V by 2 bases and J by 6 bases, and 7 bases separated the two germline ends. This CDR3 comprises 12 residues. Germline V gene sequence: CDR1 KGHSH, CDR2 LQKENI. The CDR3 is CASSPIISEAFF. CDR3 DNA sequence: TGTGCCAGCTCACCAATCATTTCTGAAGCTTTCTTT.